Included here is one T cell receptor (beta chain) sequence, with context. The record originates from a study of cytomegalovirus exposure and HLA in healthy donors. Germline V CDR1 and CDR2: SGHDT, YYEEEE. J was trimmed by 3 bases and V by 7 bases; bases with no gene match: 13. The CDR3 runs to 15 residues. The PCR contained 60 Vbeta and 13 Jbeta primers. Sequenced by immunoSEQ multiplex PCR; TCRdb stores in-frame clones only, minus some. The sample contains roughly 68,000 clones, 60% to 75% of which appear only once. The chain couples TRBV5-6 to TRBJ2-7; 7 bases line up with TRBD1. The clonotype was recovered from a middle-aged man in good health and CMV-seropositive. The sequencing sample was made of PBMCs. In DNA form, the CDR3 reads TGTGCCAGCGGGTTTCTCGGGCAGGGGGTCTACGAGCAGTACTTC. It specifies CASGFLGQGVYEQYF. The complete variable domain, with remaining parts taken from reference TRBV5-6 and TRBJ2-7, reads DAGVTQSPTHLIKTRGQQVTLRCSPKSGHDTVSWYQQALGQGPQFIFQYYEEEERQRGNFPDRFSGHQFPNYSSELNVNALLLGDSALYLCASGFLGQGVYEQYFGPGTRLTVT.